What follows are 9 T cell receptor beta chains derived from one specimen sequenced in a study of blood T cell repertoires in COVID-19. This table comes from immunoSEQ multiplex PCR, and its TCRdb copy is limited to in-frame clones, with some not included. The repertoire holds around 300,000 clones, with 70% to 90% as singletons. Source material: PBMCs or T cells enriched from blood (not recorded which). Receptors originate from a woman aged 25 to 45 who had recovered from COVID-19.

The gene calls are TRBV9 and TRBJ2-7; 8 bases are a match to TRBD1. The ends lost 0 bases at V and 4 bases at J; junction bases unmatched: 6. This CDR3 region has 15 residues. CDR1 and CDR2 from the germline V gene are SGDLS and YYNGEE. The chain's CDR3 is CASSVEGTGPYEQYF. DNA of the CDR3: TGTGCCAGCAGCGTAGAAGGGACAGGCCCGTACGAGCAGTACTTC.

CDR3 loop: CASSFYGSGTDTQYF. The CDR3, as DNA: TGTGCCAGCAGCTTTTACGGGAGCGGCACAGATACGCAGTATTTT. The V gene is TRBV7-3, the J gene TRBJ2-3, with D perhaps matching TRBD2 (6 bases). Germline values: CDR1 SGHTA, CDR2 FQGTGA. The CDR3 has 15 residues. Trimming pared 3 bases from V and 1 base from J, leaving 11 bases between. Full variable domain (outside the CDR3, taken from reference TRBV7-3 and TRBJ2-3): GAGVSQTPSNKVTEKGKYVELRCDPISGHTALYWYRQSLGQGPEFLIYFQGTGAADDSGLPNDRFFAVRPEGSVSTLKIQRTERGDSAVYLCASSFYGSGTDTQYFGPGTRLTVL.

The chain is built from TRBV2 and TRBJ2-7; 8 bases agree with TRBD1. The CDR3 has 15 residues. The germline V gene encodes CDR1 SNHLY and CDR2 FYNNEI. Unmatched junction bases numbered 8, after V lost 3 bases and J lost 4 bases. CDR3 loop: CASSDRRGRWYEQYF. As DNA, the CDR3 is TGTGCCAGCAGTGACCGCAGGGGGCGATGGTACGAGCAGTACTTC.

This chain links TRBV28 with TRBJ2-5; TRBD2 matches 12 bases. The CDR3 has 15 residues. After removal of 5 bases from V and 5 bases from J, the junction contained 6 bases not matched to a gene. Germline V CDR1 and CDR2: MDHEN, SYDVKM. CDR3 region: CASSDLAGGGETQYF. CDR3 DNA sequence: TGTGCCAGCAGTGACCTAGCGGGAGGGGGGGAGACCCAGTACTTC. Filled out from reference TRBV28 and TRBJ2-5, the complete variable domain reads DVKVTQSSRYLVKRTGEKVFLECVQDMDHENMFWYRQDPGLGLRLIYFSYDVKMKEKGDIPEGYSVSREKKERFSLILESASTNQTSMYLCASSDLAGGGETQYFGPGTRLLVL.

The V and J genes are TRBV7-3 and TRBJ2-5; 7 positions agree with TRBD2. Germline V gene data show CDR1 as SGHTA and CDR2 as FQGTGA. The CDR3 has 13 amino acids. Trimming at V came to 2 bases and at J to 7 bases, leaving 4 bases not matched to a gene. The CDR3 DNA sequence: TGTGCCAGCAGCTTAGCGGGAGATGGGACCCAGTACTTC. It yields the protein CASSLAGDGTQYF. Drawing the rest from reference TRBV7-3 and TRBJ2-5, the complete variable domain is GAGVSQTPSNKVTEKGKYVELRCDPISGHTALYWYRQSLGQGPEFLIYFQGTGAADDSGLPNDRFFAVRPEGSVSTLKIQRTERGDSAVYLCASSLAGDGTQYFGPGTRLLVL.

This clone is a singleton in its sample. CDR3 sequence: CSVRAGSSYEQYF. For the CDR3, the DNA is TGCAGCGTTCGCGCGGGATCGTCCTACGAGCAGTACTTC. The V and J genes are TRBV29-1 and TRBJ2-7, with D possibly TRBD2 on 6 matching bases. This CDR3 is 13 amino acids long. The ends were cut back, 5 bases at V and 1 base at J, with 12 bases in the middle. Germline CDR1 is SQVTM and CDR2 is ANQGSEA.

V gene TRBV23-1 combines with J gene TRBJ1-2; 8 positions agree with TRBD1. TRBV23-1 is known as an ORF, though its function is uncertain. The ends lost 4 bases at V and 0 bases at J; junction bases unmatched: 10. The length of the CDR3 is 17 residues. The CDR3 loop reads CASSRDGTGGANYGYTF. CDR3 DNA: TGCGCCAGCAGTCGGGACGGGACAGGTGGGGCTAACTATGGCTACACCTTC.

The CDR3 coding sequence is TGTGCCAGCAGCCAAGATGGCCCCTCCACCCCAGGGATAAGGGTCAATGAGCAGTTCTTC. Translation: CASSQDGPSTPGIRVNEQFF. The chain carries TRBV3-1 (or the pseudogene TRBV3-2) and TRBJ2-1, with a tentative D call TRBD1 (5 bases). Trimming stripped 0 bases from V and 6 bases from J, with 27 bases between. CDR3 length: 20 residues. Germline values: CDR1 LGHDT, CDR2 YNNKEL (reference sequence).

V is TRBV7-8 and J is TRBJ2-1; tentatively, D is TRBD2 (7 bases). The CDR3 length is 16 residues. Germline CDR1 and CDR2: SGHVS and FQNEAQ. Trimming stripped 1 base from V and 4 bases from J, with 14 bases between. This chain's CDR3 is CASSLGGGRFYNEQFF. The CDR3 DNA reads as TGTGCCAGCAGCTTAGGGGGGGGCCGGTTTTACAATGAGCAGTTCTTC. Complete variable domain (other parts from reference TRBV7-8 and TRBJ2-1): GAGVSQSPRYKVAKRGQDVALRCDPISGHVSLFWYQQALGQGPEFLTYFQNEAQLDKSGLPSDRFFAERPEGSVSTLKIQRTQQEDSAVYLCASSLGGGRFYNEQFFGPGTRLTVL.